The present T cell receptor (beta chain) was sequenced within a study of blood T cell repertoires in COVID-19. The wider study: The United States, Italy and Spain were the sources of the acute and convalescent COVID-19 samples. The cDNA or gDNA used as material had been derived from T cells, B-cell-depleted T cells, or PBMCs.

Study processing details: Reference gene primer amplification gave estimated nucleated cell counts. The method was immunoSEQ multiplex PCR; TCRdb's version includes in-frame clones alone and lacks a portion of them. The V and J calls and the clone size are those of that table, but D and trimming were determined from the DNA. The sample contains 94,000 or so clones, around 90% of which appear only once. This CDR3 contains 14 residues. Trimming at V came to 2 bases and at J to 2 bases, leaving 3 bases not matched to a gene. Germline loops: CDR1 GTSNPN, CDR2 SVGIG (reference sequence). The rearrangement joins TRBV30 to TRBJ2-3, with 8 bases fitting TRBD1. The specimen was peripheral blood. This clonotype was obtained from a woman older than 75 with active COVID-19. The CDR3 DNA is TGTGCCTGGAGTAGGACAGGGACCACAGATACGCAGTATTTT. The encoded protein is CAWSRTGTTDTQYF.